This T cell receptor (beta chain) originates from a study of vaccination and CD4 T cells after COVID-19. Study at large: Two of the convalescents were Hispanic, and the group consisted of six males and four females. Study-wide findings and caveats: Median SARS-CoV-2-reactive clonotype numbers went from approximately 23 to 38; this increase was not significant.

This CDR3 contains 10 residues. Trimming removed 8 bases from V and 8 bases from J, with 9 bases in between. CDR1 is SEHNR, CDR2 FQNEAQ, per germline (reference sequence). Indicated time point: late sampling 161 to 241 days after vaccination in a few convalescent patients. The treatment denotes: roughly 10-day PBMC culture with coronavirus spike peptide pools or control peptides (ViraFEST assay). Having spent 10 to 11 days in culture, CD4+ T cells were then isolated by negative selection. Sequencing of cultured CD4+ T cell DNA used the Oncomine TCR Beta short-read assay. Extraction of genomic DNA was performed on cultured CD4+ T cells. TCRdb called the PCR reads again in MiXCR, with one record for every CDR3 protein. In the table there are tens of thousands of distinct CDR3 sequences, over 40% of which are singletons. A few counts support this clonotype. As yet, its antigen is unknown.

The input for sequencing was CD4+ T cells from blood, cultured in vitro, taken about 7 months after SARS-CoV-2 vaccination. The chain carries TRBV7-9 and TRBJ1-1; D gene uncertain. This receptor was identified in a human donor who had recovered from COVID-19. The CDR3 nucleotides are TGTGCCAGCGGGCGGGGAGAAGCTTTCTTT. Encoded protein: CASGRGEAFF. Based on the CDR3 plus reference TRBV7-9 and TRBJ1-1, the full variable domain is DTGVSQNPRHKITKRGQNVTFRCDPISEHNRLYWYRQTLGQGPEFLTYFQNEAQLEKSRLLSDRFSAERPKGSFSTLEIQRTEQGDSAMYLCASGRGEAFFGQGTRLTVV.